The clone carrying this T cell receptor (beta chain) was seen once. This sample stems from a study of blood T cell repertoires in COVID-19. Per the germline V gene, CDR1 is SGHDT and CDR2 is YYEEEE. The CDR3 loop spans 19 amino acids. Trimming removed 2 bases at V and 2 bases at J, with 23 bases between. Original processing methods: Reference gene primer amplification gave estimated nucleated cell counts. Profiling relied on immunoSEQ multiplex PCR, and the TCRdb table lists in-frame clones only, not all of them. The DNA gave D and trimming, while V, J and clone size come from that table. The sample yields fewer than 700,000 clones, 85% to 90% seen once.

The chain has TRBV5-6 and TRBJ1-5; D possibly corresponds to TRBD1 (5 bases). The clonotype originates from a woman aged 45 to 65 with COVID-19, enrolled during active disease. The sequenced material came from peripheral blood. This CDR3 is CASSFGGPGGGLGNQPQHF. CDR3 sequence (DNA): TGTGCCAGCAGCTTCGGAGGGCCCGGGGGAGGGTTGGGCAATCAGCCCCAGCATTTT. The variable domain in full, with the rest retrieved from reference TRBV5-6 and TRBJ1-5, is DAGVTQSPTHLIKTRGQQVTLRCSPKSGHDTVSWYQQALGQGPQFIFQYYEEEERQRGNFPDRFSGHQFPNYSSELNVNALLLGDSALYLCASSFGGPGGGLGNQPQHFGDGTRLSIL.